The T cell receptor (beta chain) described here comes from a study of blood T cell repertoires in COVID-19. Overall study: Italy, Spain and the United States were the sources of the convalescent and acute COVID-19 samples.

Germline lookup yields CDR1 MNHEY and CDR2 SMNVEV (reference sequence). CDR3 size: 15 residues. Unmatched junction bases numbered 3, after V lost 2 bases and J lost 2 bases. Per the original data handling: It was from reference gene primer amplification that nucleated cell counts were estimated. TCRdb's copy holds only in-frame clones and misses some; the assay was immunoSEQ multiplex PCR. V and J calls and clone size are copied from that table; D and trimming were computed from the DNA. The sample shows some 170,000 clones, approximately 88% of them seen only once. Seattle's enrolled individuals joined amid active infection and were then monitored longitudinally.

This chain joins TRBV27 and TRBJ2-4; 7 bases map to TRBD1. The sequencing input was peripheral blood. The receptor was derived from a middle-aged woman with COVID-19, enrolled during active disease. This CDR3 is CASSLRGLSKNIQYF. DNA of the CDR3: TGTGCCAGCAGTTTAAGGGGGCTATCCAAAAACATTCAGTACTTC.